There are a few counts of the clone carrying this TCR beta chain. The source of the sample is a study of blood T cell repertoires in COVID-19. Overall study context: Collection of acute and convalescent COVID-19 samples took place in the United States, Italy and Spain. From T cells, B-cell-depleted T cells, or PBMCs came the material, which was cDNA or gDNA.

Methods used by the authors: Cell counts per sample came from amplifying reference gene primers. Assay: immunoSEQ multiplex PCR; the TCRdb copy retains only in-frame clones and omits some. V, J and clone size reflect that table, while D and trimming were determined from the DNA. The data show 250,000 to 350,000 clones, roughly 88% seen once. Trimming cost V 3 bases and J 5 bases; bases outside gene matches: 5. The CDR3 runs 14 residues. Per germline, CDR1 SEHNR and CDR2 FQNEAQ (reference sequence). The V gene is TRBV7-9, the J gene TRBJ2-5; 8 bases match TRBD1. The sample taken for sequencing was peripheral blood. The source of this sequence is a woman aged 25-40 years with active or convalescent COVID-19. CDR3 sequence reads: CASSFGQGGETQYF. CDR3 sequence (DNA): TGTGCCAGCAGCTTCGGACAGGGTGGCGAGACCCAGTACTTC.